Below are 21 T cell receptor beta chains sequenced from a single sample in a study of early T cells in non-severe SARS-CoV-2 infection. TCRdb itself ran the 5' RACE reads through MiXCR, one entry per CDR3 protein. The table records tens of thousands of distinct CDR3 sequences, approximately 15% of them present only once. Sequencing was done on a sample of whole blood. These receptors all stem from an adult who was a healthcare worker with PCR-confirmed SARS-CoV-2 infection or an uninfected control (not recorded which).

This chain uses TRBV2 with TRBJ1-1, with D perhaps TRBD1 (5 bases). The germline gives CDR1 SNHLY, CDR2 FYNNEI. V was cut by 6 bases and J by 0 bases, with 23 bases left in between. The CDR3 has 18 residues. For the CDR3, the DNA is TGTGCCAGCAGGCCAGTCCCACCAGGGACCTTCATGAACACTGAAGCTTTCTTT. Its protein product is CASRPVPPGTFMNTEAFF.

This clonotype was counted between two and nine times. The chain employs TRBV6-5 and TRBJ2-7, with TRBD2 identical over 7 bases. V was pared by 5 bases and J by 5 bases, with 12 bases of the junction left unmatched. This CDR3 spans 15 amino acids. Germline V gene data show CDR1 as MNHEY and CDR2 as SVGAGI. This chain's CDR3 is CASSTRTSLKNEQYF. CDR3 DNA: TGTGCCAGCAGTACCCGGACTAGTCTCAAGAACGAGCAGTACTTC.

The chain carries TRBV30 and TRBJ1-2, with 7 bases lining up with TRBD1. The CDR3 has 13 residues. Per germline, CDR1 GTSNPN and CDR2 SVGIG (reference sequence). V gave up 8 bases and J gave up 5 bases; unmatched junction bases: 11. In DNA form, the CDR3 reads TGTGCCGGATCGGAGGGGGCCAAATATGGCTACACCTTC. This gives the protein CAGSEGAKYGYTF.

The CDR3 region is CASISKAGSYNEQFF. As DNA, the CDR3 is TGTGCCAGCATTTCTAAGGCGGGGTCCTACAATGAGCAGTTCTTC. The rearrangement uses TRBV2 and TRBJ2-1; D possibly corresponds to TRBD2 (6 bases). This CDR3 has 15 amino acids. Germline CDR1 is SNHLY and CDR2 is FYNNEI. V lost 7 bases and J 1 base, leaving 14 bases between the germline ends.

This clonotype was picked up a small number of times. V usage is TRBV7-8 and J usage is TRBJ1-1; TRBD1 matches at 7 bases. Germline CDR1 reads SGHVS; CDR2 reads FQNEAQ. CDR3 size: 14 residues. V dropped 5 bases and J dropped 3; count of bases not matched to a gene: 6. CDR3 region: CASSLLGGYTEAFF. CDR3 bases: TGTGCCAGCAGCCTCCTAGGGGGCTACACTGAAGCTTTCTTT.

The chain is built from TRBV3-1 and TRBJ2-2, with D uncertain. Per germline, CDR1 LGHDT and CDR2 YNNKEL (reference sequence). This CDR3 is built from 17 residues. The V end was cut by 0 bases, the J end by 1 base, with 12 bases between. The CDR3 reads CASSQDLVQMNTGELFF. The CDR3 nucleotides read TGTGCCAGCAGCCAAGATCTTGTACAGATGAACACCGGGGAGCTGTTTTTT.

This clonotype has a count of ten or more. In DNA, the CDR3 is TGTGCCAGCAGCGTAGGCGATAGCAATCAGCCCCAGCATTTT. Amino acids: CASSVGDSNQPQHF. J is TRBJ1-5 and V is TRBV9, with D uncertain. The CDR3 spans 14 residues. The germline V gene has CDR1 SGDLS and CDR2 YYNGEE. The ends were cut back, 0 bases at V and 0 bases at J, with 4 bases in the middle.

The rearrangement uses TRBV7-2 and TRBJ2-5; no firm D call. Trimming removed 4 bases from V and 5 bases from J, with 11 bases in between. Germline V CDR1 and CDR2: SGHTA, FQGNSA. The CDR3 totals 13 residues. CDR3 nucleotides: TGTGCCAGCAGCTCCTTCAGCGTCGAGACCCAGTACTTC. This gives the protein CASSSFSVETQYF.

The J gene is TRBJ1-1, the V gene TRBV6-2 or TRBV6-3; possibly TRBD1 for D (5 bases). Looked up from germline, CDR1 is MNHEY and CDR2 is SVGEGT. Trimming pared 3 bases from V and 0 bases from J, leaving 11 bases between. The CDR3 runs 15 residues. The CDR3 DNA sequence: TGTGCCAGCAGTTATCAAACAGGATTGAACACTGAAGCTTTCTTT. Translation gives CASSYQTGLNTEAFF.

The chain links TRBV29-1 to TRBJ2-3; D is perhaps TRBD1 or TRBD2 (5 bases each). Germline CDR1 is SQVTM and CDR2 is ANQGSEA. Trimming took off 7 bases at V and 6 bases at J, with 14 bases between the two ends. The CDR3 totals 12 residues. CDR3 coding DNA: TGCAGCGCCAATGGGGGTGCGGATACGCAGTATTTT. Its translation: CSANGGADTQYF.

The table lists this clonotype with many counts. This chain uses TRBV27 with TRBJ2-3, with TRBD2 matching over 10 bases. J gave up 6 bases and V 3 bases, and 3 bases lay outside the gene matches. The CDR3 length is 14 residues. Looked up from germline, CDR1 is MNHEY and CDR2 is SMNVEV (reference sequence). CDR3 sequence reads: CASSFSSGGDTQYF. The CDR3 coding sequence is TGTGCCAGCAGTTTCTCTAGCGGGGGTGATACGCAGTATTTT.

The chain employs TRBV28 and TRBJ2-7; the D call may be TRBD1 or TRBD2 (5 bases each). This CDR3 contains 15 residues. Trimming stripped 3 bases from V and 0 bases from J, with 12 bases between. Germline loops: CDR1 MDHEN, CDR2 SYDVKM. CDR3 nucleotide sequence: TGTGCCAGCAGTTTTGCAGGGACGATCTCCTACGAGCAGTACTTC. Encoded protein: CASSFAGTISYEQYF.

The chain uses TRBV5-1 and TRBJ2-7; perhaps D is TRBD1 or TRBD2 (5 bases each). The V and J ends lost 4 bases and 0 bases respectively, with 17 bases between them. Per germline, CDR1 SGHRS and CDR2 YFSETQ. This CDR3 contains 16 residues. The CDR3 spells CASSRLPGPSSYEQYF. CDR3 DNA: TGCGCCAGCAGCCGTTTACCGGGACCGAGCTCCTACGAGCAGTACTTC.

This clonotype was detected only a few times. This chain joins TRBV24-1 and TRBJ2-7; D not resolved. V dropped 1 base and J dropped 4 bases, with 1 base sitting between them. The V gene's germline CDR1 is KGHDR and CDR2 SFDVKD. This CDR3 comprises 11 residues. In DNA form, the CDR3 reads TGTGCCACCAGTGATTTATACGAGCAGTACTTC. Translated: CATSDLYEQYF.

This clonotype was seen only a few times. The CDR3 spells CASSSSGNEQFF. The CDR3 region has the DNA TGTGCCAGCAGCTCAAGTGGTAATGAGCAGTTCTTC. The V and J genes are TRBV12-3 or TRBV12-4 and TRBJ2-1, with D unclear. This CDR3 is built from 12 residues. The V and J ends lost 6 bases and 7 bases respectively, with 10 bases between them.

Comment on this clonotype: A much larger clone differs by one base, so this may be a read error. The rearrangement uses TRBV6-5 and TRBJ2-5; the match to TRBD2 covers 7 bases. V lost 0 bases to trimming and J lost 1 base; unmatched junction nucleotides: 5. CDR3 length: 16 amino acids. Germline CDR1 and CDR2: MNHEY and SVGAGI. Here the CDR3 DNA reads TGTGCCAGCAGTTACTCTCAGGGAGGGCCCCAAGAGACCCAGTACTTC. Its protein is CASSYSQGGPQETQYF.

This clonotype was seen repeatedly, ten times or more. The CDR3 loop is CASSVAGANEAFF. The CDR3 DNA is TGTGCCAGCAGCGTGGCGGGGGCCAACGAAGCTTTCTTT. The chain joins TRBV9 to TRBJ1-1, with a possible D match to TRBD1 (6 bases). The ends were cut back, 2 bases at V and 8 bases at J, with 13 bases in the middle. This CDR3 spans 13 amino acids. Germline CDR1 and CDR2: SGDLS and YYNGEE.

This clonotype has more than one count but fewer than ten. This chain links TRBV7-2 with TRBJ1-1, with D possibly matching TRBD1 (5 bases). The CDR3 runs 11 residues. Trimming stripped 5 bases from V and 8 bases from J, with 9 bases between. Looked up from germline, CDR1 is SGHTA and CDR2 is FQGNSA. The DNA of the CDR3 is TGTGCCAGCAGCCTTGGACACGAAGCTTTCTTT. Amino acid sequence: CASSLGHEAFF.

The gene calls are TRBV5-4 and TRBJ1-1; 8 bases agree with TRBD1. V lost 0 bases, J lost 3 bases, and 1 base stayed unmatched. Germline loops: CDR1 SGHNT, CDR2 YYREEE (reference sequence). The CDR3 has 14 residues. CDR3 sequence: CASSLDRGDTEAFF. In nucleotides, the CDR3 is TGTGCCAGCAGCTTGGACAGGGGGGACACTGAAGCTTTCTTT.

A few counts support this clonotype. The V gene is TRBV12-3 or TRBV12-4, the J gene TRBJ2-7, with 7 bases matching TRBD1. Trimming removed 5 bases from V and 4 bases from J; junction bases left unmatched: 5. This CDR3 has 13 amino acids. The CDR3 DNA is TGTGCCAGCAGTACGGGACAGTTATACGAGCAGTACTTC. Protein: CASSTGQLYEQYF.

Details on this clonotype: It may be a read error: a sequence one base away is much more abundant. V usage is TRBV28 and J usage is TRBJ2-4; D is ambiguous. This CDR3 has 15 amino acids. Germline CDR1 reads MDHEN; CDR2 reads SYDVKM. Between the trimmed V and J ends, which lost 10 bases and 3 bases, there was a span of 19 bases. This CDR3 reads CATRRTPFDKNIQYF. In DNA, the CDR3 is TGTGCCACACGAAGGACGCCCTTTGACAAAAACATTCAGTACTTC.